This T cell receptor beta chain was observed in a study of tumor and adjacent non-tumor tissue in lung cancer. Study-level background: Aged about 30 to 76 years, patients included nine to eleven men and a handful of women with stage I to III disease. Broader study findings: Tumor repertoires had a smaller top 100 clone share than normal lung. Patients with more diverse tumor TCRs had worse survival.

The library came from three nested PCR rounds adapted from ARM-PCR protocols. MiXCR, applied by TCRdb to the multiplex PCR reads, yields one record per CDR3 protein. The sample includes roughly 75,000 distinct CDR3 sequences, approximately 81% of them seen just once. Only a few counts were recorded for this clonotype. The target antigen is unknown. This sample's RNA came from whole unsorted tissue. The normal lung tissue was taken more than 3 cm from the tumor edge. The V end was cut by 4 bases, the J end by 6 bases, with 10 bases between. Germline V gene data show CDR1 as LGHNA and CDR2 as YNFKEQ. The CDR3 totals 12 residues.

The sample was distant non-tumor lung tissue. The sequence was collected from a man aged 55-75 years with non-small cell lung cancer. The chain uses TRBV4-2 and TRBJ2-7, with a weak D call TRBD1 (5 bases). CDR3 protein: CASSPDSREQYF. The CDR3 bases are TGTGCCAGCAGCCCCGACAGTCGCGAGCAGTACTTC.